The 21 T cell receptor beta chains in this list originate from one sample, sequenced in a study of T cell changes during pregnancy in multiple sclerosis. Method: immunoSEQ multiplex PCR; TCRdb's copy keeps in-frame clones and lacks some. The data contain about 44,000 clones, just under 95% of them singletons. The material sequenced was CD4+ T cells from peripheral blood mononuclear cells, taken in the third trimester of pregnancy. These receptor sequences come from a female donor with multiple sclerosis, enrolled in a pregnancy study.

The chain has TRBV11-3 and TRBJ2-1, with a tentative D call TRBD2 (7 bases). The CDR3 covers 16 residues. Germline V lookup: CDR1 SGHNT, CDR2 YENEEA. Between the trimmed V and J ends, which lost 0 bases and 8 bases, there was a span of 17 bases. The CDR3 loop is CASSLDGREGEDEQFF. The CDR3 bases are TGTGCCAGCAGCTTAGATGGGAGGGAGGGGGAGGATGAGCAGTTCTTC.

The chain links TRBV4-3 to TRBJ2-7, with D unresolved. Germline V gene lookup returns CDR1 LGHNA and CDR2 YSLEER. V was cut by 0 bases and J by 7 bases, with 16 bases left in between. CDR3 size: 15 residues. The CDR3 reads CASSQDRLEMSEQYF. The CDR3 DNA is TGCGCCAGCAGCCAAGATAGGCTAGAAATGAGTGAGCAGTACTTC.

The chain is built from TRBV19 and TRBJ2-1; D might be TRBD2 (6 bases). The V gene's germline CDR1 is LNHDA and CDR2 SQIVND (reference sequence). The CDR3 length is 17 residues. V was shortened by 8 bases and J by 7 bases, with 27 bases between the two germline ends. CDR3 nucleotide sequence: TGTGCCAGTCGGACTCTAAGTATCGGGCGGGGAGGAAATGAGCAGTTCTTC. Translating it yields CASRTLSIGRGGNEQFF.

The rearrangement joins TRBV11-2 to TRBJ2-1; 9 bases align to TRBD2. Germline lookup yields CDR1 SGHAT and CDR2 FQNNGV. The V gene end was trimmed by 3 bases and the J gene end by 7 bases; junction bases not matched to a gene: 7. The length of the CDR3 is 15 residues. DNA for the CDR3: TGTGCCAGCAGCTTTGGCGGGAGGGCCTTAAATGAGCAGTTCTTC. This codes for CASSFGGRALNEQFF.

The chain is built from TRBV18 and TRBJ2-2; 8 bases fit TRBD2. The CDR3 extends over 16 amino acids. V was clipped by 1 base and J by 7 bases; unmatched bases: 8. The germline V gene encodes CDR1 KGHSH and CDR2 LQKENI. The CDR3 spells CASSPQSGSGHGELFF. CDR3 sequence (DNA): TGTGCCAGCTCACCACAAAGCGGGAGTGGACACGGGGAGCTGTTTTTT.

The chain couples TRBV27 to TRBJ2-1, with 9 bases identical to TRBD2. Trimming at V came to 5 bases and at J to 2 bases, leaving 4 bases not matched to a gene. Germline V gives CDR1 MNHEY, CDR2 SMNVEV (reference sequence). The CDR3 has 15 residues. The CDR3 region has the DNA TGTGCCAGCAGTCCCCGACTAGCGGCCTACAATGAGCAGTTCTTC. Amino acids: CASSPRLAAYNEQFF.

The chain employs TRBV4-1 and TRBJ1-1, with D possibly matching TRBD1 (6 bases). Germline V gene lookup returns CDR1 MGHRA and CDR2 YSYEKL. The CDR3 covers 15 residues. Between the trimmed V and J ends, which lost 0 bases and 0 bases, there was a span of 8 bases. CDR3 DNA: TGCGCCAGCAGCCAAGAAGGACAGATGAACACTGAAGCTTTCTTT. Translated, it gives CASSQEGQMNTEAFF.

Written as DNA, the CDR3 is TGTGCCAGCCGGGACAGGGGACGGGCCCAGTACTTC. Its translation: CASRDRGRAQYF. The chain joins TRBV19 to TRBJ2-5, with TRBD1 identical over 10 bases. CDR1 is LNHDA, CDR2 SQIVND, per germline (reference sequence). This CDR3 has 12 amino acids. The ends lost 9 bases at V and 9 bases at J; junction bases unmatched: 7.

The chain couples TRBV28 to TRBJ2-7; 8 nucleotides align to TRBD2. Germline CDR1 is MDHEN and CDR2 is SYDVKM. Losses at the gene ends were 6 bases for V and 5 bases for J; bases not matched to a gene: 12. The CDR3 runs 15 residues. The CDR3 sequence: CASRPGLVRWDEQYF. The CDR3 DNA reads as TGTGCCAGCAGACCGGGACTAGTTCGTTGGGACGAGCAGTACTTC.

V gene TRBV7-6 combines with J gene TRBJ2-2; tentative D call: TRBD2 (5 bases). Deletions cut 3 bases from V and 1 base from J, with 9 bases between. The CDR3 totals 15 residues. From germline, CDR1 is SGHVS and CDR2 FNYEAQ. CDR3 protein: CASSLRSGNTGELFF. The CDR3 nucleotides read TGTGCCAGCAGCTTGCGGAGCGGGAACACCGGGGAGCTGTTTTTT.

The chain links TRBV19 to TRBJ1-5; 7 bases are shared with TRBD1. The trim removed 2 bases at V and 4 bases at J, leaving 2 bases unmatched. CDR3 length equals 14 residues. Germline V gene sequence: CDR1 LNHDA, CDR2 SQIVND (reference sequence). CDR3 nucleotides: TGTGCCAGTAGTATAAGGGGACAGAATCAGCCCCAGCATTTT. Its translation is CASSIRGQNQPQHF.

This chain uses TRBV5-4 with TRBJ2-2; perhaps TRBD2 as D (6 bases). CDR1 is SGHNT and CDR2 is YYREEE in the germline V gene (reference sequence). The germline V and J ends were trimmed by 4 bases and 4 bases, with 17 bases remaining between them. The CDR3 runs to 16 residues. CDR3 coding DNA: TGTGCCAGCAGCCACGTGGGACGGGAGCGCACCGGGGAGCTGTTTTTT. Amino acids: CASSHVGRERTGELFF.

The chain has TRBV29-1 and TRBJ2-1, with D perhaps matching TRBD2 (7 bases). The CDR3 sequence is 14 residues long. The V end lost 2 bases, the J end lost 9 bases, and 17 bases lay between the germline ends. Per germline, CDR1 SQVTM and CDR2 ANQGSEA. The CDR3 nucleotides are TGCAGCGTTGAAAGGGGGGGAGTGGGTTTTGAGCAGTTCTTC. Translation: CSVERGGVGFEQFF.

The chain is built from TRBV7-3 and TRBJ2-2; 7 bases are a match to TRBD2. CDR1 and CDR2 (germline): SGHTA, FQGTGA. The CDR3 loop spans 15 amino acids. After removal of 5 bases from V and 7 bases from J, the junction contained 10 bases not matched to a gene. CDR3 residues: CASSPGRGGHGELFF. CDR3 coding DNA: TGTGCCAGCAGCCCAGGGAGGGGAGGTCACGGGGAGCTGTTTTTT.

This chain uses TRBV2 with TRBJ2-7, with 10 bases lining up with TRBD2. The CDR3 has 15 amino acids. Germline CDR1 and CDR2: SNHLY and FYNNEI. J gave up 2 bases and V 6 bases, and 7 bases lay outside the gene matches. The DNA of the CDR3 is TGTGCCAGCAGCGTTCGGACTAGCGGACCCTACGAGCAGTACTTC. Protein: CASSVRTSGPYEQYF.

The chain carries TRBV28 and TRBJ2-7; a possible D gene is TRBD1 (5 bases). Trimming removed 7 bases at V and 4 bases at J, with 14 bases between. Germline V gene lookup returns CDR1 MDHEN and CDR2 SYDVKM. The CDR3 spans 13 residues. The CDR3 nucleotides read TGTGCCAGCACCACAAAGGGGTGGTACGAGCAGTACTTC. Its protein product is CASTTKGWYEQYF. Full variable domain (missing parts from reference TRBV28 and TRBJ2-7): DVKVTQSSRYLVKRTGEKVFLECVQDMDHENMFWYRQDPGLGLRLIYFSYDVKMKEKGDIPEGYSVSREKKERFSLILESASTNQTSMYLCASTTKGWYEQYFGPGTRLTVT.

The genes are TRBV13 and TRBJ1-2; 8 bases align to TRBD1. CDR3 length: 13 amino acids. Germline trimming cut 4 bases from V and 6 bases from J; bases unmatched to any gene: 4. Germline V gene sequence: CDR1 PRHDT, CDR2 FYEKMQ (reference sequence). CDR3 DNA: TGTGCCAGCAGCTGGACAGGGCCCAATGGCTACACCTTC. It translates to CASSWTGPNGYTF.

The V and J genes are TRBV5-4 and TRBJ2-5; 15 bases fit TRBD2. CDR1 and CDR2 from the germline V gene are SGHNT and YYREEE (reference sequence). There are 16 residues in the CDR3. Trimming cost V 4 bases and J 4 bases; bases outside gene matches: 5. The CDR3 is CASSPGLAGGSETQYF. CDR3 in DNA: TGTGCCAGCAGCCCGGGACTAGCGGGAGGTTCAGAGACCCAGTACTTC.

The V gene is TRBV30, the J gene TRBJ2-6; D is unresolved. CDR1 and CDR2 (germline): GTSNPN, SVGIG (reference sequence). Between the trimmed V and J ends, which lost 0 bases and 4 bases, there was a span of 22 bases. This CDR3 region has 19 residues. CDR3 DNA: TGTGCCTGGAGTGTACAACTTTACAGAAAGGTACAAGGGGCCAACGTCCTGACTTTC. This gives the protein CAWSVQLYRKVQGANVLTF.

Here the CDR3 DNA reads TGTGCCAGCCGGACTAGCGGGGCTACAGATACGCAGTATTTT. Translation gives CASRTSGATDTQYF. The chain employs TRBV7-2 and TRBJ2-3, with TRBD2 matching 12 bases. The germline CDR1 and CDR2 sequences are SGHTA and FQGNSA. This CDR3 is 14 amino acids long. J gave up 3 bases and V 8 bases, and 3 bases lay outside the gene matches.

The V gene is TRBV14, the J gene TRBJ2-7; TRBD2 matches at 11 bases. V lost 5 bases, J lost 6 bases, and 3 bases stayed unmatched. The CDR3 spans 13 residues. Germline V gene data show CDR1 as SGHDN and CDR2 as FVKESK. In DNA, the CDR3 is TGTGCCAGCAGCGTTAGCGGGAGGGGCGAGCAGTACTTC. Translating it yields CASSVSGRGEQYF.